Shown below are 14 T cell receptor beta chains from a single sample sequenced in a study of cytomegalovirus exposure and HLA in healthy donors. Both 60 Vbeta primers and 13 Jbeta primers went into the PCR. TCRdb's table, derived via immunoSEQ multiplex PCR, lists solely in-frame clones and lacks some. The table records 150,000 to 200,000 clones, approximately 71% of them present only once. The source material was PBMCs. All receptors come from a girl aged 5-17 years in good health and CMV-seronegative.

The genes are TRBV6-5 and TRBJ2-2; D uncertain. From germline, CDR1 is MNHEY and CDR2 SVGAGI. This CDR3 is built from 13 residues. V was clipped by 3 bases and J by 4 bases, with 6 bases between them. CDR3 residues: CASSYYLTGELFF. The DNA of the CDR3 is TGTGCCAGCAGTTATTATCTCACCGGGGAGCTGTTTTTT.

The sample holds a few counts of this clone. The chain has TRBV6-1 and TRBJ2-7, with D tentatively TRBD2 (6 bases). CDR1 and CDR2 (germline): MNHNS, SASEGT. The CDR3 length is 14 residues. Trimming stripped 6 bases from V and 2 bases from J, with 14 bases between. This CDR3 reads CASSSGGTTYEQYF. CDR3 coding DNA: TGTGCCAGCAGCTCTGGGGGGACCACCTACGAGCAGTACTTC.

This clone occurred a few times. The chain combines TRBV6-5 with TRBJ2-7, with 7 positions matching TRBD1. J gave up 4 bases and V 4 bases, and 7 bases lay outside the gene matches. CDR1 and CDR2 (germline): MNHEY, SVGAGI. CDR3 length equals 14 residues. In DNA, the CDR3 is TGTGCCAGCAGTTTAGGGCAGGGGGATTACGAGCAGTACTTC. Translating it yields CASSLGQGDYEQYF.

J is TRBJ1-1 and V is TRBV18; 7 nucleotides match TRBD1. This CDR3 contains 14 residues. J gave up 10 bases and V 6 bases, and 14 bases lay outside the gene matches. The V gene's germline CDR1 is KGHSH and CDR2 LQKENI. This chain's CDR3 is CASSNLQGEAGAFF. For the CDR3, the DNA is TGTGCCAGCTCTAACCTCCAGGGGGAGGCTGGAGCTTTCTTT.

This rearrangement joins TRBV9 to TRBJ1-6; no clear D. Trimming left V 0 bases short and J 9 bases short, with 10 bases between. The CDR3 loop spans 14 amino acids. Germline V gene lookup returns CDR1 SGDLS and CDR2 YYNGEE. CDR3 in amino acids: CASSVGGLGSPLHF. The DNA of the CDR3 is TGTGCCAGCAGCGTAGGAGGGTTAGGTTCACCCCTCCACTTT.

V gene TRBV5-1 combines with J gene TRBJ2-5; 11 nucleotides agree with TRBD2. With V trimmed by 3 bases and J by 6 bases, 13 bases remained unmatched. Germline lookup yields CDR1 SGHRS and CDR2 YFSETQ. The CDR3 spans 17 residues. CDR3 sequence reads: CASSSSASSGGKKTQYF. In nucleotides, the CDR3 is TGCGCCAGCAGCTCATCCGCCTCTAGCGGGGGGAAGAAGACCCAGTACTTC.

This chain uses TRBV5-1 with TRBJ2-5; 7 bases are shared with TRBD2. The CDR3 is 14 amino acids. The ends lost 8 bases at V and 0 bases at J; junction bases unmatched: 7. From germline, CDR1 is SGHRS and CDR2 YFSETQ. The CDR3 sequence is CASSWGGYQETQYF. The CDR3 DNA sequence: TGCGCCAGTTCCTGGGGGGGGTACCAAGAGACCCAGTACTTC.

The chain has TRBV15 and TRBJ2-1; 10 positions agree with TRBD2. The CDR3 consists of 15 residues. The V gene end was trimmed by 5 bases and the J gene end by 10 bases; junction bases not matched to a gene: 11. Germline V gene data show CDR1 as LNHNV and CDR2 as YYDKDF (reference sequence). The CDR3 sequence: CATSRSGGARVEQFF. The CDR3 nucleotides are TGTGCCACCAGCCGAAGCGGGGGGGCCCGCGTGGAGCAGTTCTTC.

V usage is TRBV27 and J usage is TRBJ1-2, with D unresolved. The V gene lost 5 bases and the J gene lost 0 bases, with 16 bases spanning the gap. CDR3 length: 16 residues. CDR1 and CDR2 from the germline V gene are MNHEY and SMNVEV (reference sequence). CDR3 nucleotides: TGTGCCAGCAGTCCGTCGGGGTTGGGCCCTAACTATGGCTACACCTTC. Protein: CASSPSGLGPNYGYTF.

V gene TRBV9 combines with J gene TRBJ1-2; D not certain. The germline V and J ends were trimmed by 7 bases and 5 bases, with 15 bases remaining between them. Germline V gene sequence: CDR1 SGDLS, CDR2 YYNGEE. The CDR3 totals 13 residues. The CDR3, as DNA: TGTGCCAGCGGTATTAGCCCCCAGTATGGCTACACCTTC. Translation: CASGISPQYGYTF.

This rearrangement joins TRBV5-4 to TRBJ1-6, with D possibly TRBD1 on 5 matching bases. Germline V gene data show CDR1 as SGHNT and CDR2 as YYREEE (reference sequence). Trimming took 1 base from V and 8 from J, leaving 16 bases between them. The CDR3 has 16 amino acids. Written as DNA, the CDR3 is TGTGCCAGCAGCTTGAAAGGGGCCGGCCGAGATTCACCCCTCCACTTT. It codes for CASSLKGAGRDSPLHF.

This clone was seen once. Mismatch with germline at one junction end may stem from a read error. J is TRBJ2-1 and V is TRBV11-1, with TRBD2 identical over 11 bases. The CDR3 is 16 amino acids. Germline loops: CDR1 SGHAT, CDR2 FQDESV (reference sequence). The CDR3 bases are TGTGTCAGCAGCTCAACCCTAGCGGGGGGCTACAATGAGCAGTTCTTC. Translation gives CVSSSTLAGGYNEQFF.

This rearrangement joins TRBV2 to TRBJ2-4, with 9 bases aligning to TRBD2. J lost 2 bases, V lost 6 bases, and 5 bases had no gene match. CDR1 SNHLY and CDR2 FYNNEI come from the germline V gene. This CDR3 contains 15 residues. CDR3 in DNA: TGTGCCAGCAGGGCGGGGGGGAATACCAAAAACATTCAGTACTTC. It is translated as CASRAGGNTKNIQYF.

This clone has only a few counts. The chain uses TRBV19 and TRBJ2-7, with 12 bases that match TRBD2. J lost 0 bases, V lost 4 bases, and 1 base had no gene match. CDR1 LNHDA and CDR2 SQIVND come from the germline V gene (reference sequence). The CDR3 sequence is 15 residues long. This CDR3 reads CASSKLAGGSYEQYF. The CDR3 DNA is TGTGCCAGTAGTAAACTAGCGGGGGGCTCCTACGAGCAGTACTTC.